This TCR beta chain was profiled in a study of blood T cell repertoires in COVID-19. Study-wide context: From the United States, Italy and Spain came samples of acute and convalescent COVID-19. Sources were T cells, B-cell-depleted T cells, or PBMCs; the material itself was cDNA or gDNA.

Remarks on this clone: The same CDR3 arises from other DNA sequences in this sample as well.

Germline CDR1 is MNHEY and CDR2 is SVGAGI. The CDR3 extends over 16 amino acids. The trim removed 0 bases at V and 2 bases at J, leaving 2 bases unmatched. Study processing details: Amplification of reference gene primers provided the estimated nucleated cell counts. This table comes from immunoSEQ multiplex PCR, and its TCRdb copy is limited to in-frame clones, with some not included. That table is the source of V, J and clone size, and D and trimming were worked out from the DNA. The sample lists approximately 200,000 clones, roughly 92% seen once, with 0.76% in the top ten. The sequencing sample was made of peripheral blood. The V gene is TRBV6-5, the J gene TRBJ1-3; 9 bases are a match to TRBD1. This TCR was recovered from a man aged 30-40 years with COVID-19, enrolled during active disease. The CDR3 loop is CASSYSTGGPGNTIYF. CDR3 DNA: TGTGCCAGCAGTTACTCTACAGGGGGCCCTGGAAACACCATATATTTT.